These 28 T cell receptor beta chains share one sample of origin, sequenced in a study of blood T cell repertoires in COVID-19. This table comes from immunoSEQ multiplex PCR, and its TCRdb copy is limited to in-frame clones, with some not included. The table shows about 180,000 clones, with about 87% occurring only once. Specimen: peripheral blood. The receptors were gathered from a man aged 55 to 69 with COVID-19, enrolled during active disease.

The chain carries TRBV7-2 and TRBJ2-7; no clear D. CDR3 length: 14 residues. The ends were cut back, 3 bases at V and 2 bases at J, with 11 bases in the middle. Germline CDR1 is SGHTA and CDR2 is FQGNSA. The CDR3 spells CASSLGRPTYEQYF. The CDR3, as DNA: TGTGCCAGCAGCTTGGGCAGACCTACCTACGAGCAGTACTTC.

V gene TRBV6-5 combines with J gene TRBJ2-7; 10 nucleotides agree with TRBD1. Germline loops: CDR1 MNHEY, CDR2 SVGAGI. V was pared by 2 bases and J by 2 bases, with 3 bases of the junction left unmatched. CDR3 length equals 15 residues. CDR3 in DNA: TGTGCCAGCAGTTACCGGGACAGGGGAACCTACGAGCAGTACTTC. Amino acids: CASSYRDRGTYEQYF.

The V call is TRBV7-2, the J call TRBJ1-2, with TRBD1 identical over 9 bases. The germline V gene has CDR1 SGHTA and CDR2 FQGNSA. The V and J ends lost 4 bases and 7 bases, in that order; junction bases with no gene match: 7. CDR3 length: 14 residues. For the CDR3, the DNA is TGTGCCAGCAGCTCCGGACAGGGGTTATCTGGCTACACCTTC. Translation: CASSSGQGLSGYTF.

The J gene is TRBJ2-3, the V gene TRBV11-2, with 10 bases fitting TRBD2. J was trimmed by 5 bases and V by 6 bases; bases with no gene match: 8. This CDR3 contains 15 residues. Germline loops: CDR1 SGHAT, CDR2 FQNNGV. The CDR3: CASSPAGGRGDTQYF. The CDR3 DNA follows: TGTGCCAGCAGTCCAGCGGGAGGGCGGGGAGATACGCAGTATTTT.

This clone was seen only a few times. The chain uses TRBV6-1 and TRBJ1-1; tentative D call: TRBD1 (5 bases). CDR3 length: 16 residues. The germline gives CDR1 MNHNS, CDR2 SASEGT. V was trimmed by 4 bases and J by 3 bases, leaving 18 bases between them. The CDR3 sequence is CASSGPDGGRDTEAFF. Here the CDR3 DNA reads TGTGCCAGCAGTGGGCCGGACGGGGGTAGGGACACTGAAGCTTTCTTT.

The V call is TRBV6-1, the J call TRBJ2-3, with 8 nucleotides matching TRBD2. Germline-derived CDR1 and CDR2 are MNHNS and SASEGT. The CDR3 consists of 15 residues. The ends lost 5 bases at V and 0 bases at J; junction bases unmatched: 4. The CDR3 is CASSLAGLSTDTQYF. The CDR3 nucleotides are TGTGCCAGCAGTTTAGCGGGGCTCAGCACAGATACGCAGTATTTT.

This rearrangement joins TRBV27 to TRBJ2-7, with 7 bases fitting TRBD1. Germline V gene sequence: CDR1 MNHEY, CDR2 SMNVEV (reference sequence). With V trimmed by 5 bases and J by 2 bases, 9 bases remained unmatched. CDR3 size: 15 residues. DNA of the CDR3: TGTGCCAGCAGTAAAGGACAGGCCCCCACCTACGAGCAGTACTTC. Translated: CASSKGQAPTYEQYF.

This clone showed up just a few times. Here the CDR3 reads CATTKGQGGSPLHF. DNA for the CDR3: TGTGCCACAACGAAGGGGCAGGGGGGTTCACCCCTCCACTTT. V is TRBV30 and J is TRBJ1-6; TRBD1 matches 7 bases. This CDR3 region has 14 residues. The junction had 13 bases not matched to a gene; V was cut back by 8 bases and J by 9 bases. Germline values: CDR1 GTSNPN, CDR2 SVGIG (reference sequence).

The chain joins TRBV10-3 to TRBJ1-2; TRBD1 matches 9 bases. The CDR3 spans 14 residues. Germline CDR1 ENHRY, CDR2 SYGVKD. V lost 4 bases, J lost 3 bases, and 3 bases stayed unmatched. The CDR3 reads CAISAWDRDYGYTF. The DNA for the CDR3 is TGTGCCATCAGTGCCTGGGACAGGGACTATGGCTACACCTTC.

This sequence joins TRBV19 and TRBJ1-6; 8 positions agree with TRBD1. V lost 4 bases, J lost 5 bases, and 4 bases stayed unmatched. Germline CDR1 LNHDA, CDR2 SQIVND (reference sequence). The CDR3 consists of 15 residues. The CDR3 DNA sequence: TGTGCCAGTAGTACGACAGGGGCCGATAATTCACCCCTCCACTTT. Amino acid sequence: CASSTTGADNSPLHF.

The chain joins TRBV27 to TRBJ1-3, with 10 positions matching TRBD1. The CDR3 totals 15 residues. Germline CDR1 MNHEY, CDR2 SMNVEV (reference sequence). After removal of 3 bases from V and 2 bases from J, the junction contained 1 base not matched to a gene. CDR3 sequence: CASSFGTGAGNTIYF. In DNA, the CDR3 is TGTGCCAGCAGTTTCGGGACAGGGGCTGGAAACACCATATATTTT.

The chain recombines TRBV12-5 with TRBJ2-2; 7 bases map to TRBD1. V shed 0 bases, J shed 3 bases, and the junction held 1 base outside the gene matches. Germline CDR1 reads LGHNT; CDR2 reads FRNRAP. The CDR3 covers 15 residues. The CDR3, as DNA: TGTGCTAGTGGTTTGGTACAGGGGTACACCGGGGAGCTGTTTTTT. It translates to CASGLVQGYTGELFF.

The chain has TRBV19 and TRBJ2-5; TRBD1 is a possible D gene (6 bases). The CDR3 spans 14 residues. Germline loops: CDR1 LNHDA, CDR2 SQIVND (reference sequence). The germline V and J ends were trimmed by 1 base and 4 bases, with 10 bases remaining between them. CDR3 in DNA: TGTGCCAGTAGTATAGCGGCAGGGGTAGAGACCCAGTACTTC. Residues: CASSIAAGVETQYF.

This clone was observed a handful of times. J is TRBJ1-2 and V is TRBV19; D is perhaps TRBD1 (6 bases). Germline V gene lookup returns CDR1 LNHDA and CDR2 SQIVND (reference sequence). Trimming took 3 bases from V and 8 from J, leaving 16 bases between them. CDR3 size: 14 residues. CDR3 residues: CASSMSGHRIGYTF. As DNA, the CDR3 is TGTGCCAGTAGTATGTCGGGACACCGAATCGGCTACACCTTC. The full variable domain, in which reference TRBV19 and TRBJ1-2 provide the parts outside the CDR3, is DGGITQSPKYLFRKEGQNVTLSCEQNLNHDAMYWYRQDPGQGLRLIYYSQIVNDFQKGDIAEGYSVSREKKESFPLTVTSAQKNPTAFYLCASSMSGHRIGYTFGSGTRLTVV.

This clone was observed a single time. The chain employs TRBV7-2 and TRBJ2-1, with 8 bases lining up with TRBD2. CDR1 SGHTA and CDR2 FQGNSA come from the germline V gene. The CDR3 spans 12 residues. The J segment lost 10 bases and the V segment lost 5 bases, leaving 4 bases of the junction unmatched. In nucleotides, the CDR3 is TGTGCCAGCAGCCGGGAGGGCCGAGAGCAGTTCTTC. This sequence encodes CASSREGREQFF.

This chain links TRBV6-5 with TRBJ1-1; D unclear. Trimming removed 4 bases at V and 2 bases at J, with 11 bases between. CDR1 is MNHEY, CDR2 SVGAGI, per germline. This CDR3 spans 14 amino acids. The CDR3 region is CASSLRLGNTEAFF. CDR3 coding DNA: TGTGCCAGCAGTTTACGACTGGGTAACACTGAAGCTTTCTTT.

This chain uses TRBV6-5 with TRBJ2-7; TRBD1 might be the D (5 bases). This CDR3 region has 13 residues. Per the germline V gene, CDR1 is MNHEY and CDR2 is SVGAGI. The ends were cut back, 0 bases at V and 5 bases at J, with 8 bases in the middle. CDR3 loop: CASSYSGRDEQYF. The CDR3 DNA reads TGTGCCAGCAGTTACTCGGGCAGGGACGAGCAGTACTTC.

This chain links TRBV3-1 (or the pseudogene TRBV3-2) with TRBJ1-1, with a possible D match to TRBD1 (5 bases). The V gene's germline CDR1 is LGHDT and CDR2 YNNKEL (reference sequence). V dropped 6 bases and J dropped 2 bases, with 13 bases sitting between them. The CDR3 has 14 residues. The CDR3 loop reads CASRVDSTNTEAFF. The CDR3, as DNA: TGTGCCAGCAGGGTAGACAGCACTAACACTGAAGCTTTCTTT.

In this sample, this clone turned up a few times. V usage is TRBV28 and J usage is TRBJ1-1, with 8 bases identical to TRBD1. The CDR3 has 16 residues. After removal of 3 bases from V and 2 bases from J, the junction contained 8 bases not matched to a gene. From germline, CDR1 is MDHEN and CDR2 SYDVKM. The CDR3: CASSLGGAGGNTEAFF. The CDR3 DNA is TGTGCCAGCAGTTTGGGAGGGGCAGGGGGCAACACTGAAGCTTTCTTT.

The chain links TRBV7-3 to TRBJ1-1; 7 bases are a match to TRBD1. This CDR3 has 15 residues. V gave up 0 bases and J gave up 4 bases; unmatched junction bases: 5. CDR1 and CDR2 from the germline V gene are SGHTA and FQGTGA. The CDR3 loop is CASSLTGGTATEAFF. The CDR3 nucleotides are TGTGCCAGCAGCTTAACGGGTGGGACAGCCACTGAAGCTTTCTTT.

V gene TRBV7-3 combines with J gene TRBJ2-2; 8 nucleotides align to TRBD1. V was clipped by 5 bases and J by 5 bases; unmatched bases: 7. The length of the CDR3 is 15 residues. CDR1 is SGHTA and CDR2 is FQGTGA in the germline V gene. CDR3 loop: CASSPDRGETGELFF. The DNA for the CDR3 is TGTGCCAGCAGCCCAGACAGGGGAGAGACCGGGGAGCTGTTTTTT.

This CDR3 reads CASSSQRRGFTDTQYF. The CDR3 DNA reads TGCGCCAGCAGCTCCCAAAGGCGGGGTTTCACAGATACGCAGTATTTT. J is TRBJ2-3 and V is TRBV5-1, with a tentative D call TRBD2 (6 bases). CDR1 is SGHRS and CDR2 is YFSETQ in the germline V gene. The CDR3 is made up of 16 amino acids. Trimming removed 3 bases at V and 2 bases at J, with 16 bases between. The whole variable domain, filled in from reference TRBV5-1 and TRBJ2-3, reads KAGVTQTPRYLIKTRGQQVTLSCSPISGHRSVSWYQQTPGQGLQFLFEYFSETQRNKGNFPGRFSGRQFSNSRSEMNVSTLELGDSALYLCASSSQRRGFTDTQYFGPGTRLTVL.

To note about this clone: Sequence at one end of the junction differs from germline and may be a read error. The gene calls are TRBV15 and TRBJ1-4; no clear D. Per the germline V gene, CDR1 is LNHNV and CDR2 is YYDKDF (reference sequence). The CDR3 is 15 residues long. The CDR3 DNA is TGTGCCACCAGCCGAGAATACATCACTAATGAAAAACTGTTTTTT. This codes for CATSREYITNEKLFF.

This chain links TRBV24-1 with TRBJ2-5, with TRBD1 as a possible D gene (5 bases). V lost 2 bases and J lost 1, with 16 bases in between. Germline V gene sequence: CDR1 KGHDR, CDR2 SFDVKD. The CDR3 is 17 residues long. The CDR3 DNA is TGTGCCACCAGTGATTGGACAAAATCAAGGGGCCAAGAGACCCAGTACTTC. Amino acids: CATSDWTKSRGQETQYF.

The chain couples TRBV7-2 to TRBJ2-5, with a tentative D call TRBD1 (6 bases). The germline V gene encodes CDR1 SGHTA and CDR2 FQGNSA. CDR3 length equals 15 residues. Trimming took 6 bases from V and 4 from J, leaving 18 bases between them. In DNA, the CDR3 is TGTGCCAGCAGACCCGGGACAACGTACACAGAGACCCAGTACTTC. It yields the protein CASRPGTTYTETQYF.

The V gene is TRBV10-2, the J gene TRBJ2-5; 9 nucleotides match TRBD2. J was trimmed by 5 bases and V by 3 bases; bases with no gene match: 7. CDR1 and CDR2 (germline): WSHSY, SAAADI. There are 15 residues in the CDR3. The CDR3 sequence: CASSDPSGVFETQYF. The CDR3, as DNA: TGCGCCAGCAGTGACCCTAGCGGGGTCTTTGAGACCCAGTACTTC.

The V and J genes are TRBV6-2 or TRBV6-3 and TRBJ1-2; TRBD1 aligns across 7 bases. This CDR3 has 14 amino acids. In germline, CDR1 is MNHEY, CDR2 SVGEGT. The junction had 14 bases not matched to a gene; V was cut back by 6 bases and J by 10 bases. CDR3 nucleotides: TGTGCCAGCAGGCCTGGGACAGCCTCTCCGTACTACACCTTC. Its protein product is CASRPGTASPYYTF.

The rearrangement links TRBV19 to TRBJ2-1, with D maybe TRBD1 (6 bases). V lost 6 bases, J lost 9 bases, and 21 bases lay in between. From germline, CDR1 is LNHDA and CDR2 SQIVND (reference sequence). The CDR3 extends over 15 amino acids. The CDR3 region has the DNA TGTGCCAGTAGGGTACAGGGACAACCTAGGGTTGAGCAGTTCTTC. It codes for CASRVQGQPRVEQFF.